The clone carrying this T cell receptor beta chain has only a few counts. Its antigen remains unidentified. Isolated RNA was reverse transcribed in full, so expressed TCRB transcripts were sequenced. Using immunoSEQ multiplex PCR, the repertoire was profiled, and TCRdb retains in-frame clones only, with some absent. The sample carries 250,000 to 300,000 clones, around an eighth recorded once. The data stem from a study of beta chain features in type 1 diabetes. At the level of the study: Similarity in age, gender and cell yields was seen between patients and healthy donors. Whole-study results and caveats: Shorter TCRB CDR3s, moderately but significantly so, marked every one of the four CD4+ subsets in Type 1 diabetes patients.

CDR3 length equals 14 residues. From germline, CDR1 is MGHDK and CDR2 SYGVNS. V was clipped by 8 bases and J by 3 bases; unmatched bases: 10. The source material was naive CD4+ T cells from blood. V is TRBV25-1 and J is TRBJ2-7; 7 bases line up with TRBD2. This receptor was identified in a man younger than 40 with type 1 diabetes. The CDR3 sequence is CASARAGASYEQYF. DNA of the CDR3: TGTGCCAGCGCACGGGCGGGAGCCAGCTACGAGCAGTACTTC.